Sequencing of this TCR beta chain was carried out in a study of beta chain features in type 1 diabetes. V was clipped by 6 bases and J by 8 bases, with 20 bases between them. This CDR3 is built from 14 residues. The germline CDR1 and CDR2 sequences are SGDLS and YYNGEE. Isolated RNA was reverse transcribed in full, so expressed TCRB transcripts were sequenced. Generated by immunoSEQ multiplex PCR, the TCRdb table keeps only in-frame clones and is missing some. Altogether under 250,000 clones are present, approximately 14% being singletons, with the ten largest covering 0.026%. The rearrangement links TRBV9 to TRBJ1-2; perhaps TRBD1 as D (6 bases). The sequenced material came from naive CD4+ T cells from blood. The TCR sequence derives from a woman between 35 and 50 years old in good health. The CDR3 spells CASTTDSLVGGYTF. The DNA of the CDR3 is TGTGCCAGCACCACGGACAGCCTCGTGGGGGGCTACACCTTC.